These T cell receptor beta chains were read from a single sample in a study of breast tumors, draining lymph nodes, adjacent tissues. TCRdb re-called the multiplex PCR reads with MiXCR, one entry per CDR3 protein. The repertoire holds roughly 70,000 distinct CDR3 sequences, roughly 44% seen once, with over 7.5% in the top ten. The sample was breast tumor tissue. Receptors originate from a female donor with breast cancer. Some clones in this sample may be carry-over from other donors' samples. The CDR3 runs from the conserved cysteine through the conserved F or W. Fields, in order: D gene, clone size, J gene, V gene, CDR3 protein, CDR3 DNA. D genes are given only for firm matches. Rows give clone size only sometimes, using once, few, many, or a class for an expanded clone.

D gene: TRBD2
clone size: few
J gene: TRBJ2-5
V gene: TRBV7-6
CDR3 protein: CASSLYSGRAGETQYF
CDR3 DNA: TGTGCCAGCAGCTTATACAGCGGGAGGGCCGGGGAGACCCAGTACTTC

D gene: -
clone size: -
J gene: TRBJ1-6
V gene: TRBV5-6
CDR3 protein: CASMRGYSPLHF
CDR3 DNA: TGTGCCAGCATGAGGGGGTATTCACCCCTCCACTTT

D gene: -
clone size: -
J gene: TRBJ2-5
V gene: TRBV12-3/TRBV12-4
CDR3 protein: CASSFRQAVGGETQYF
CDR3 DNA: TGTGCCAGCAGTTTCAGACAGGCAGTAGGTGGAGAGACCCAGTACTTC

D gene: -
clone size: medium-sized
J gene: TRBJ2-7
V gene: TRBV12-3/TRBV12-4
CDR3 protein: CASSLGTPYEQYF
CDR3 DNA: TGTGCCAGCAGTTTGGGGACCCCTTACGAGCAGTACTTC

D gene: -
clone size: -
J gene: TRBJ2-7
V gene: TRBV15
CDR3 protein: CATSRDRGLVHEQYF
CDR3 DNA: TGTGCCACCAGCAGAGATCGGGGGCTGGTCCACGAGCAGTACTTC

D gene: -
clone size: many
J gene: TRBJ1-2
V gene: TRBV15
CDR3 protein: CATSRDHNYGYTF
CDR3 DNA: TGTGCCACCAGCAGAGACCACAACTATGGCTACACCTTC

D gene: -
clone size: many
J gene: TRBJ2-4
V gene: TRBV10-1
CDR3 protein: CASSDNGENIQYF
CDR3 DNA: TGCGCCAGCAGTGACAACGGGGAAAACATTCAGTACTTC

D gene: -
clone size: -
J gene: TRBJ2-7
V gene: TRBV5-4
CDR3 protein: CASSQLMAMRMYYEQYF
CDR3 DNA: TGTGCCAGCAGCCAGCTGATGGCTATGAGGATGTACTACGAGCAGTACTTC

D gene: -
clone size: -
J gene: TRBJ2-7
V gene: TRBV5-4
CDR3 protein: CASSLIRAREQYF
CDR3 DNA: TGTGCCAGCAGCTTAATACGGGCCCGCGAGCAGTACTTC

D gene: TRBD1
clone size: -
J gene: TRBJ2-1
V gene: TRBV2
CDR3 protein: CASSRQGNEQFF
CDR3 DNA: TGTGCCAGCAGCCGACAGGGCAATGAGCAGTTCTTC

D gene: TRBD1
clone size: -
J gene: TRBJ1-6
V gene: TRBV29-1
CDR3 protein: CSATGTVFNSPLHF
CDR3 DNA: TGCAGCGCAACCGGGACAGTATTTAATTCACCCCTCCACTTT

D gene: -
clone size: -
J gene: TRBJ1-4
V gene: TRBV10-3
CDR3 protein: CAISEPYQGTKGEGKGELFF
CDR3 DNA: TGTGCCATCAGTGAGCCTTACCAAGGGACCAAAGGCGAGGGGAAAGGGGAACTGTTTTTT

D gene: -
clone size: -
J gene: TRBJ2-3
V gene: TRBV15
CDR3 protein: CAASSFRDESTDTQYF
CDR3 DNA: TGTGCCGCCAGCAGTTTCCGGGACGAGAGCACAGATACGCAGTATTTT

D gene: TRBD2
clone size: -
J gene: TRBJ2-5
V gene: TRBV20-1
CDR3 protein: CSASGGRAGETQYF
CDR3 DNA: TGCAGTGCTAGCGGCGGGAGGGCCGGGGAGACCCAGTACTTC

D gene: TRBD1
clone size: many
J gene: TRBJ2-3
V gene: TRBV24-1
CDR3 protein: CATSDPGQGGSDTQYF
CDR3 DNA: TGTGCCACCAGTGATCCGGGACAGGGGGGGTCAGATACGCAGTATTTT

D gene: -
clone size: many
J gene: TRBJ2-6
V gene: TRBV7-8
CDR3 protein: CASSLVGLDLSGANVLTF
CDR3 DNA: TGTGCCAGCAGCTTAGTGGGCCTGGACCTCTCTGGGGCCAACGTCCTGACTTTC

D gene: TRBD1
clone size: -
J gene: TRBJ2-6
V gene: TRBV2
CDR3 protein: CARSLPGTGGNSGANVLTF
CDR3 DNA: TGTGCCAGGTCCCTCCCTGGGACAGGGGGCAACTCTGGGGCCAACGTCCTGACTTTC

D gene: TRBD1
clone size: -
J gene: TRBJ1-2
V gene: TRBV18
CDR3 protein: CASSPQGQGYGYAF
CDR3 DNA: TGTGCCAGCTCACCCCAGGGACAGGGCTATGGCTACGCCTTC

D gene: -
clone size: many
J gene: TRBJ2-5
V gene: TRBV10-3
CDR3 protein: CAISEWAGLGVQETQYF
CDR3 DNA: TGTGCCATCAGTGAGTGGGCAGGGCTAGGCGTACAAGAGACCCAGTACTTC

D gene: TRBD2
clone size: many
J gene: TRBJ2-5
V gene: TRBV11-3
CDR3 protein: CASSIAGGRQETQYF
CDR3 DNA: TGTGCCAGCAGTATAGCGGGGGGCCGGCAAGAGACCCAGTACTTC

D gene: -
clone size: -
J gene: TRBJ2-5
V gene: TRBV6-1
CDR3 protein: CAGNPGTQYF
CDR3 DNA: TGTGCCGGCAATCCCGGGACCCAGTACTTC

D gene: TRBD1
clone size: many
J gene: TRBJ1-2
V gene: TRBV11-2
CDR3 protein: CASSLTGGGGYTF
CDR3 DNA: TGTGCCAGCAGCTTAACAGGGGGTGGAGGCTACACCTTC

D gene: -
clone size: many
J gene: TRBJ2-5
V gene: TRBV9
CDR3 protein: CASSVQWGGETQYF
CDR3 DNA: TGTGCCAGCAGCGTACAGTGGGGAGGCGAGACCCAGTACTTC

D gene: TRBD1
clone size: once
J gene: TRBJ1-4
V gene: TRBV20-1
CDR3 protein: CSATGTGVEKLFF
CDR3 DNA: TGCAGTGCGACCGGGACAGGGGTCGAAAAACTGTTTTTT

D gene: TRBD1
clone size: many
J gene: TRBJ2-7
V gene: TRBV5-8
CDR3 protein: CASSVRDSIYEQYF
CDR3 DNA: TGTGCCAGCAGCGTCCGGGACAGCATTTACGAGCAGTACTTC

D gene: -
clone size: once
J gene: TRBJ1-2
V gene: TRBV2
CDR3 protein: CASSDNGVGYTF
CDR3 DNA: TGTGCCAGCAGTGACAATGGTGTGGGCTACACCTTC

D gene: -
clone size: many
J gene: TRBJ1-6
V gene: TRBV14
CDR3 protein: CASSQEGGSYNSPLHF
CDR3 DNA: TGTGCCAGCAGCCAAGAGGGGGGCTCCTATAATTCACCCCTCCACTTT

D gene: TRBD2
clone size: many
J gene: TRBJ2-2
V gene: TRBV2
CDR3 protein: CASRLAGGPDTGELFF
CDR3 DNA: TGTGCCAGCCGACTAGCGGGGGGGCCGGACACCGGGGAGCTGTTTTTT

D gene: -
clone size: -
J gene: TRBJ1-2
V gene: TRBV15
CDR3 protein: CAASSSSVGVRIYGYTF
CDR3 DNA: TGTGCCGCCAGCAGCTCCTCGGTTGGGGTCCGGATCTATGGCTACACCTTC

D gene: TRBD1
clone size: few
J gene: TRBJ1-1
V gene: TRBV6-2/TRBV6-3
CDR3 protein: CASSAHRGLNTEAFF
CDR3 DNA: TGTGCCAGCAGTGCACACAGGGGCCTGAACACTGAAGCTTTCTTT

D gene: -
clone size: many
J gene: TRBJ2-3
V gene: TRBV9
CDR3 protein: CASSVDGGTDTKYF
CDR3 DNA: TGTGCCAGCAGCGTAGATGGGGGGACAGATACGAAGTATTTT

D gene: TRBD2
clone size: many
J gene: TRBJ2-2
V gene: TRBV4-2
CDR3 protein: CASSPGLAGPWGGELFF
CDR3 DNA: TGTGCCAGCAGCCCGGGACTAGCGGGCCCGTGGGGCGGGGAGCTGTTTTTT

D gene: TRBD1
clone size: -
J gene: TRBJ2-3
V gene: TRBV4-1
CDR3 protein: CASSLRQGGHEQYF
CDR3 DNA: TGCGCCAGCAGCTTAAGACAGGGGGGGCATGAGCAGTATTTT

D gene: TRBD1
clone size: medium-sized
J gene: TRBJ1-6
V gene: TRBV9
CDR3 protein: CASSEGTGPNSPLHF
CDR3 DNA: TGTGCCAGCAGCGAGGGGACAGGCCCTAATTCACCCCTCCACTTT

D gene: TRBD2
clone size: -
J gene: TRBJ2-3
V gene: TRBV7-8
CDR3 protein: CASSPYSGAARDMQYF
CDR3 DNA: TGTGCCAGCAGCCCATACAGCGGGGCGGCTAGGGATATGCAGTATTTT

D gene: -
clone size: many
J gene: TRBJ1-6
V gene: TRBV9
CDR3 protein: CASSVVPGGSSPLHF
CDR3 DNA: TGTGCCAGCAGCGTAGTTCCAGGAGGAAGTTCACCCCTCCACTTT

D gene: TRBD2
clone size: once
J gene: TRBJ2-2
V gene: TRBV7-2
CDR3 protein: CASSFATSGTGELFF
CDR3 DNA: TGTGCCAGCAGCTTTGCGACTAGCGGCACCGGGGAGCTGTTTTTT

D gene: TRBD1
clone size: -
J gene: TRBJ2-1
V gene: TRBV27
CDR3 protein: CASKRTGSYNGQFF
CDR3 DNA: TGTGCCAGCAAACGGACAGGGTCTTACAATGGGCAGTTCTTC

D gene: -
clone size: -
J gene: TRBJ2-2
V gene: TRBV20-1
CDR3 protein: CSARVASGELFF
CDR3 DNA: TGCAGTGCTAGAGTGGCTAGCGGGGAGCTGTTTTTT